This TCR beta chain originates from a study of siplizumab effects on memory and regulatory T cells. Study-level results: Naive T cell populations appeared to exhibit greater diversity than memory cells and appeared to be major alloresponse contributors.

About this clone: As yet, its antigen is unknown.

Germline CDR1 is SGHRS and CDR2 is YFSETQ. The CDR3 runs 16 residues. The V end lost 0 bases, the J end lost 2 bases, and 11 bases lay between the germline ends. Only in-frame clones appear in the TCRdb table, and some are missing; sequencing was by immunoSEQ multiplex PCR. Of some 62,000 clones listed, around 80% were seen once; the top ten hold about 0.4%. Unstimulated naive, memory, effector memory and TEMRA subsets underwent sequencing in a few donor pairs. The chain carries TRBV5-1 and TRBJ2-2; D is ambiguous. This receptor was obtained from a human donor in good health. Sequenced material: memory CD4+ T cells sorted from blood. CDR3 coding DNA: TGCGCCAGCAGCTTGGCCGGCGCCTCAAACACCGGGGAGCTGTTTTTT. This codes for CASSLAGASNTGELFF.